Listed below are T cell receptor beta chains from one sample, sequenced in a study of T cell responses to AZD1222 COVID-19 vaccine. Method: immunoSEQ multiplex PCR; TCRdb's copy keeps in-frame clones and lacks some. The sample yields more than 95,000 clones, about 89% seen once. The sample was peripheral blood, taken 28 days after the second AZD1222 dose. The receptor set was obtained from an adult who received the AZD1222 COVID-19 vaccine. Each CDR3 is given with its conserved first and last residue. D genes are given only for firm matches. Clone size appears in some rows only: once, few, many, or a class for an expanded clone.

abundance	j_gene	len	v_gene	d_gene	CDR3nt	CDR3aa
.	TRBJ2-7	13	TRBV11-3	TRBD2	TGTGCCAGCAGTTTTACTAGCGCCTACGAGCAGTACTTC	CASSFTSAYEQYF
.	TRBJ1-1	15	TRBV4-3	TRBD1	TGCGCCAGCAGCCAAGATTGGCAGGGGGACACTGAAGCTTTCTTT	CASSQDWQGDTEAFF
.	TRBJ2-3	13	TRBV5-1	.	TGCGCCAGCAGTTTAGGGGGGACAGATACGCAGTATTTT	CASSLGGTDTQYF
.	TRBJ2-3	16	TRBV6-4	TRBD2	TGTGCCAGCAGTGTCCCGAGCGGGAGTAGTACAGATACGCAGTATTTT	CASSVPSGSSTDTQYF
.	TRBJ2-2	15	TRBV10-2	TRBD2	TGCGCCAGCAGTGCAACTAGCGAGGGGACCGGGGAGCTGTTTTTT	CASSATSEGTGELFF
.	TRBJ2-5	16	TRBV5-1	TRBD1	TGCGCCAGCAGCTTGACCGGGACAGGGGGCCATGAGACCCAGTACTTC	CASSLTGTGGHETQYF
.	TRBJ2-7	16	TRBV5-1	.	TGCGCCAGCAGCCCTGGATTGGCCAGGGGTCCCTACGAGCAGTACTTC	CASSPGLARGPYEQYF
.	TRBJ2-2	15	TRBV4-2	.	TGTGCCAGCAGCCAAGGGGCAGGGGTCGCCGGGGAGCTGTTTTTT	CASSQGAGVAGELFF
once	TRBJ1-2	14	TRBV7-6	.	TGTGCCAGCAGCTTAGGGACCCTAAACTATGGCTACACCTTC	CASSLGTLNYGYTF
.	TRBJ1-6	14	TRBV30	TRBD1	TGTGCCTGGAGTCCCGGACAGGGTAATTCACCCCTCCACTTT	CAWSPGQGNSPLHF
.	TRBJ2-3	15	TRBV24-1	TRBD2	TGTGCCACCAGTGTTGAACCGGGAGGGCCGGATACGCAGTATTTT	CATSVEPGGPDTQYF
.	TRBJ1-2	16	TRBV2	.	TGTGCCAGCTTCCGCCCCCCTGGCAGGGGAAATAGGCGCTACACCTTC	CASFRPPGRGNRRYTF
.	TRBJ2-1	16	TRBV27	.	TGTGCCAGCAGTCCCGAGGGATGGGACTCCTACAATGAGCAGTTCTTC	CASSPEGWDSYNEQFF
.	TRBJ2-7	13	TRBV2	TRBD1	TGTGCCAGCACCGGGACAGGGGGCCACGAGCAGTACTTC	CASTGTGGHEQYF
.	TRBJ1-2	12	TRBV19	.	TGTGCCAGTAGGCCGGAGGGGTATGGCTACACCTTC	CASRPEGYGYTF
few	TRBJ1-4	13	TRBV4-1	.	TGCGCCAGCAGCATTGCGCCCAATGAAAAACTGTTTTTT	CASSIAPNEKLFF
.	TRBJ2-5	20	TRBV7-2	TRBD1	TGTGCCAGCAGCTTAGCGACTTACACCGGGACAGGGGCCGACCAAGAGACCCAGTACTTC	CASSLATYTGTGADQETQYF
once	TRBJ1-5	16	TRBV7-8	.	TGTGCCAGCAGCCTACAGGGTCGCTATAGCAATCAGCCCCAGCATTTT	CASSLQGRYSNQPQHF
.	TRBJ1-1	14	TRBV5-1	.	TGCGCCAGCAGCTTGCTTCAGGCTTCCCTTGAAGCTTTCTTT	CASSLLQASLEAFF
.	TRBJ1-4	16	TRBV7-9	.	TGTGCCAGCAGCTTTCGCAGTTGGAAAACTAATGAAAAACTGTTTTTT	CASSFRSWKTNEKLFF
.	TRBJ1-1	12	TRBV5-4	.	TGTGCCAGCAGCTACAAGAACACTGAAGCTTTCTTT	CASSYKNTEAFF
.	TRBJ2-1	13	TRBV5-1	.	TGCGCCAGCAGCTTGGGACATTACAATGAGCAGTTCTTC	CASSLGHYNEQFF
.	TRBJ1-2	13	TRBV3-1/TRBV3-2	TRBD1	TGTGCCAGCAGCCAAGGGACAGGGGATGGCTACACCTTC	CASSQGTGDGYTF
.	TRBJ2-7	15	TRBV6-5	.	TGTGCCAGCAGCGCCGGGGGCGGTCTCTCCTACGAGCAGTACTTC	CASSAGGGLSYEQYF
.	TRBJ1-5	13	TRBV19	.	TGTGCCAGTAGGCCGGACAGATATCAGCCCCAGCATTTT	CASRPDRYQPQHF
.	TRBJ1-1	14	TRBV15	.	TGTGCCACCAGCAGAGAAAACCGTTTCCTCGACCCTTTCTTT	CATSRENRFLDPFF
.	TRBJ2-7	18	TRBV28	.	TGTGCCAGCAGTTTATCCAGTCCTTCATTGGACTGGCCCTACGAGCAGTACTTC	CASSLSSPSLDWPYEQYF
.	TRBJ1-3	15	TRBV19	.	TGTGCCAGTAGTAGCCGGGCCATCTCTGGAAACACCATATATTTT	CASSSRAISGNTIYF
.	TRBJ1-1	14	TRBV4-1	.	TGCGCCAGCAGCCAACAGACCACGAACACTGAAGCTTTCTTT	CASSQQTTNTEAFF
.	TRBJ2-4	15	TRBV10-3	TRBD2	TGTGCCATCAGTGAAGCGGGGTCTGCCAAAAACATTCAGTACTTC	CAISEAGSAKNIQYF
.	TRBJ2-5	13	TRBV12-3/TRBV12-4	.	TGTGCCAGCAGAACGGGCCAACAAGAGACCCAGTACTTC	CASRTGQQETQYF
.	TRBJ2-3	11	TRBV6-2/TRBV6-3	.	TGTGCCAGCAGCATGGGAGATACGCAGTATTTT	CASSMGDTQYF
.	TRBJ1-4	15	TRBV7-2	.	TGTGCCAGCAGCACGGACGGAGCAACTAATGAAAAACTGTTTTTT	CASSTDGATNEKLFF
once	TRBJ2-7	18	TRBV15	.	TGTGCCACCAGCAGAGATCATATCGGGGGTTCCCCTGCTTACGAGCAGTACTTC	CATSRDHIGGSPAYEQYF
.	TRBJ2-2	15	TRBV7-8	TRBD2	TGTGCCAGCAGCTTGGAGCGGGGCGACACCGGGGAGCTGTTTTTT	CASSLERGDTGELFF
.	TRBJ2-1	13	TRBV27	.	TGTGCCAGCGGACCTTCGGTCGGCAATGAGCAGTTCTTC	CASGPSVGNEQFF
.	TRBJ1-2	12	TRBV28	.	TGTGCCAGCAGTGGGGGGAACTATGGCTACACCTTC	CASSGGNYGYTF
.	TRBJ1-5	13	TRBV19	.	TGTGCCAGCGGGACGGACCGTGGCCAGCCCCAGCATTTT	CASGTDRGQPQHF
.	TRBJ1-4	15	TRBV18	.	TGTGCCAGCTCACCACCGGCCCTCAGGGAACAAAAACTGTTTTTT	CASSPPALREQKLFF
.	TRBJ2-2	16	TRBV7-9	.	TGTGCCAGCAGACTCAAGGGGGGCGATCCCTCCGGGGAGCTGTTTTTT	CASRLKGGDPSGELFF
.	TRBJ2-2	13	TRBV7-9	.	TGTGCCAGCAGCTTAGGGGGCTCCGGGGAGCTGTTTTTT	CASSLGGSGELFF
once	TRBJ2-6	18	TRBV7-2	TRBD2	TGTGCCAGCAGCCGCCCCGGACTAGCGGGGTCCGGGGCCAACGTCCTGACTTTC	CASSRPGLAGSGANVLTF
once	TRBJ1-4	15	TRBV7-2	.	TGTGCCAGCAGCGAACAGGCTGCAACTAATGAAAAACTGTTTTTT	CASSEQAATNEKLFF
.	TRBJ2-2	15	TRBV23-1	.	TGCGCCAGCAGTCAACCCCCTCAGGCGGCCGGGGAGCTGTTTTTT	CASSQPPQAAGELFF
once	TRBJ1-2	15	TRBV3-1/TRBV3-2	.	TGTGCCAGCAGCCAAGGAGGTATAGATTACTATGGCTACACCTTC	CASSQGGIDYYGYTF
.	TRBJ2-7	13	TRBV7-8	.	TGTGCCAGCAGCCGGGGGTCCCTGGGGGAGCAGTACTTC	CASSRGSLGEQYF
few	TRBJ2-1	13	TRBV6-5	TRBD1	TGTGCCAGCAGAAAACAGGGGGCTAGTTTTACGGTCTTC	CASRKQGASFTVF
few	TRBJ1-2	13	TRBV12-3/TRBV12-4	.	TGTGCCAGCAGGATGAAAAGGGGCTATGGCTACACCTTC	CASRMKRGYGYTF
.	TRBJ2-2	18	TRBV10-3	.	TGTGCCATCAGTGAATATATGGGGAGCGGAACGAACACCGGGGAGCTGTTTTTT	CAISEYMGSGTNTGELFF
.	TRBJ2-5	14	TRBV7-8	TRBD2	TGTGCCAGCAGGCTTCCGGGAGGGCCAGAGACCCAGTACTTC	CASRLPGGPETQYF
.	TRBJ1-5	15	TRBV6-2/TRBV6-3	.	TGTGCCAGCAGCGACAGCGCCTTTGTCTACCAGCCCCAGCATTTT	CASSDSAFVYQPQHF
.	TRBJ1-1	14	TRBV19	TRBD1	TGTGCCAGTAAGTTGAAGGGGGCGTGGACTGAAGCTTTCTTT	CASKLKGAWTEAFF
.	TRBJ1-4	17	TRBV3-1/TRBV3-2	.	TGTGCCAGCAGCCAAGACCCTCCCGGGGCGGAGGGTGAAAAACTGTTTTTT	CASSQDPPGAEGEKLFF
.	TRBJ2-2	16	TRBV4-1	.	TGCGCCAGCAGCCAAGGACCCGGGACATACACCGGGGAGCTGTTTTTT	CASSQGPGTYTGELFF
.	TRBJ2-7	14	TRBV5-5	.	TGTGCCAGCAGCTTGCGTCTAGAATCCTACGAGCAGTACTTC	CASSLRLESYEQYF
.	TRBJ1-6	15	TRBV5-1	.	TGCGCCAGCAGCTCATCTCAGGGTAACGACTCACCCCTCCACTTT	CASSSSQGNDSPLHF